This TCR beta chain was observed in a study of CD8 T cells in Susac syndrome. With random hexamers, 0.5 to 1 ug RNA was reverse transcribed. The amplification used immunoSEQ multiplex PCR on TCR beta CDR3; it spanned 54 Vbeta and 13 Jbeta. TCRdb ran MiXCR on the immunoSEQ multiplex PCR reads and lists one entry per CDR3 protein. The data show around 190,000 distinct CDR3 sequences, 95% seen once. From germline, CDR1 is SGDLS and CDR2 YYNGEE. The CDR3 is 14 residues long. V shed 0 bases and J shed 4 bases, with 10 bases lying between them. The rearrangement joins TRBV9 to TRBJ2-5; D gene unclear. Sequencing was performed on CD4+ T cells from PBMCs. This TCR derives from a human donor in good health. This chain's CDR3 is CASSVDPWGETQYF. CDR3 nucleotides: TGTGCCAGCAGCGTAGACCCTTGGGGAGAGACCCAGTACTTC.